This record looks at one T cell receptor (beta chain) sequence and its context. Sample-barcoded 5' priming and a J-beta primer mix drove a second PCR of about 6 to 11 cycles. TCRdb ran MiXCR on the 5' RACE reads and lists one entry per CDR3 protein. In the table there are over 500,000 distinct CDR3 sequences, roughly half of which are singletons. These data are taken from a study of blood T cells in healthy people across ages. The germline CDR1 and CDR2 sequences are KGHSH and LQKENI. CDR3 length equals 12 residues. Between the trimmed V and J ends, which lost 3 bases and 9 bases, there was a span of 12 bases. Per sample, a minimum of 7 million PBMCs were isolated. Per sample, no less than 5.5 micrograms of total RNA were extracted.

The sequenced sample was blood. The TCR comes from a woman aged 80 or older in good health. The chain carries TRBV18 and TRBJ2-7; perhaps TRBD1 as D (5 bases). The CDR3 DNA follows: TGTGCCAGCTCACCGGGGCCGGACGCGCAGTACTTC. Residues: CASSPGPDAQYF.